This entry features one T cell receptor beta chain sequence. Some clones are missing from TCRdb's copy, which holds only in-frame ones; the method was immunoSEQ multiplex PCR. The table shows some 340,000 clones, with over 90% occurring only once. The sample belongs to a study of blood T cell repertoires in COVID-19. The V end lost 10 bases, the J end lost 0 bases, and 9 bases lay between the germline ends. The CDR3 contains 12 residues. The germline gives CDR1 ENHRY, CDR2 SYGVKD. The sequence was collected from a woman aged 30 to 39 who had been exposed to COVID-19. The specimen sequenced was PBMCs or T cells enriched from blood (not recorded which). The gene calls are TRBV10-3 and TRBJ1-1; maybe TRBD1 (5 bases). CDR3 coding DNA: TGTGCCACGGGGGAGATGAACACTGAAGCTTTCTTT. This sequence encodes CATGEMNTEAFF.